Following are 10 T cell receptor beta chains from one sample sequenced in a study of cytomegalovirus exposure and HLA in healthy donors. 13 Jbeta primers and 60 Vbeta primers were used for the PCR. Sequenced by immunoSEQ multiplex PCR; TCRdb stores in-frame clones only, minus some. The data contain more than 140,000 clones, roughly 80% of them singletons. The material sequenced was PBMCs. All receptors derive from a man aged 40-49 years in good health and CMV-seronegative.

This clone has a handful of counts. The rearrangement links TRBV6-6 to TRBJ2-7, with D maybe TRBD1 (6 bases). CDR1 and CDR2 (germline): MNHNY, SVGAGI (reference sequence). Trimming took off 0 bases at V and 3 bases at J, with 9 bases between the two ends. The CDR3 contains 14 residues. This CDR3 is CASSYSLQGYEQYF. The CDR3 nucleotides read TGTGCCAGCAGTTACTCGTTACAGGGCTACGAGCAGTACTTC.

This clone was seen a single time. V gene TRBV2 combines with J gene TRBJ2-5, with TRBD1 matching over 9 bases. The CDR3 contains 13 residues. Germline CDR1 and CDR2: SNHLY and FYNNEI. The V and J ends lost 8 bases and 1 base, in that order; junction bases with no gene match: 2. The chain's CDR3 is CASGQGFQETQYF. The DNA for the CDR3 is TGTGCCAGCGGACAGGGGTTCCAAGAGACCCAGTACTTC. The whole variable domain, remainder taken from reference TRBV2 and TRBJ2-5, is EPEVTQTPSHQVTQMGQEVILRCVPISNHLYFYWYRQILGQKVEFLVSFYNNEISEKSEIFDDQFSVERPDGSNFTLKIRSTKLEDSAMYFCASGQGFQETQYFGPGTRLLVL.

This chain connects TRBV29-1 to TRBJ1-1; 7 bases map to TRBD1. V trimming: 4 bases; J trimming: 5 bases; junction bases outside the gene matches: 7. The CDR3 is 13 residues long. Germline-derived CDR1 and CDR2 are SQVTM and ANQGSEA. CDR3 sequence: CSVAEGAGTEAFF. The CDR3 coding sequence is TGCAGCGTTGCGGAGGGGGCGGGTACTGAAGCTTTCTTT.

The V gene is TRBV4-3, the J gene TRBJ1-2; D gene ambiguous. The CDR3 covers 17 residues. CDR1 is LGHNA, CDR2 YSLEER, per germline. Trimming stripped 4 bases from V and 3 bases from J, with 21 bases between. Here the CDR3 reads CASSPRPVKVLDYGYTF. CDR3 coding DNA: TGCGCCAGCAGCCCGAGGCCCGTAAAGGTTCTGGACTATGGCTACACCTTC.

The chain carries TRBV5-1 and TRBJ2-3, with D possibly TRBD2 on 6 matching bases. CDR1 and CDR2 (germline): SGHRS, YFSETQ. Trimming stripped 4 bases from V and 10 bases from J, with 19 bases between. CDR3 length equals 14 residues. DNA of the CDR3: TGCGCCAGCAGCATGGAGGGTACTAGTTTACCGCAGTATTTT. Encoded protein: CASSMEGTSLPQYF.

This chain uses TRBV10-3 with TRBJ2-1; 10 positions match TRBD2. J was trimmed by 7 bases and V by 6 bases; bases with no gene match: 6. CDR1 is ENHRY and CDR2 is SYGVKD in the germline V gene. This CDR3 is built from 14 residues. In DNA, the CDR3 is TGTGCCATCAGGAATAGCGGGGGGCTGAATGAGCAGTTCTTC. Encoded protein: CAIRNSGGLNEQFF.

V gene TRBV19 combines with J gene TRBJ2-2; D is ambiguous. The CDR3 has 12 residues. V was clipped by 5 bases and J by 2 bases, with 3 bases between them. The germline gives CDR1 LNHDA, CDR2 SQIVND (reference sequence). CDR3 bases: TGTGCCAGTAGTGTAAACACCGGGGAGCTGTTTTTT. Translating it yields CASSVNTGELFF.

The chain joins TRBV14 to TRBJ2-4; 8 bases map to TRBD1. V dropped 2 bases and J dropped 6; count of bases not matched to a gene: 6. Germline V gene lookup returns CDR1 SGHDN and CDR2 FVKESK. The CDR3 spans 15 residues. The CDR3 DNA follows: TGTGCCAGCAGCCAAAGGTCAGGGGGCGTAAACATTCAGTACTTC. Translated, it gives CASSQRSGGVNIQYF. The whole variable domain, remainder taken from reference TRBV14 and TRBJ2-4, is EAGVTQFPSHSVIEKGQTVTLRCDPISGHDNLYWYRRVMGKEIKFLLHFVKESKQDESGMPNNRFLAERTGGTYSTLKVQPAELEDSGVYFCASSQRSGGVNIQYFGAGTRLSVL.

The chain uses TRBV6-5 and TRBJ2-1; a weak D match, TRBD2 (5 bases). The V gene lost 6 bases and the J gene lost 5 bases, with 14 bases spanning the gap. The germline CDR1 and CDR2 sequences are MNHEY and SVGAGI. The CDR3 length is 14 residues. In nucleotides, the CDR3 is TGTGCCAGCAGAGGACGGGATCATCACAATGAGCAGTTCTTC. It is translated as CASRGRDHHNEQFF.

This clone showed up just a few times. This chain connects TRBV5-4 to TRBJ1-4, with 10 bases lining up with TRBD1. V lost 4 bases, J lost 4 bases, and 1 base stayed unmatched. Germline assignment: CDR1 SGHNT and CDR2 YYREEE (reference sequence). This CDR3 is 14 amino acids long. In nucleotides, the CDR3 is TGTGCCAGCAGCAGGGACAGGGGTAATGAAAAACTGTTTTTT. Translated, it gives CASSRDRGNEKLFF.